This TCR beta chain was observed in a study of shared clonotypes between healthy human individuals. Free of recent acute infections or vaccinations, the donors were healthy HIV-negative adults. As concerns this clone: What it binds is not known.

Assay: immunoSEQ multiplex PCR; the TCRdb copy retains only in-frame clones and omits some. The sample has approximately 340,000 clones, 73% seen once; the top ten hold about 10%. Study-wide results and caveats: Non-shared clonotypes had lower generation probabilities than those shared by all four donors. The study found about 5% of naive CD4 clonotypes shared across a handful of donors.

The sequence came from a man under 40 in good health. Sequences were obtained from memory CD4+ T cells sorted from blood. Subset given: CD45RA-negative fraction.

In nucleotides, the CDR3 is TGTGCCAGCAGTTACGGGACTAGCGGGATCACAGATACGCAGTATTTT. This codes for CASSYGTSGITDTQYF. The chain uses TRBV6-5 and TRBJ2-3, with 13 bases that match TRBD2. This CDR3 has 16 amino acids. The J segment lost 2 bases and the V segment lost 2 bases, leaving 1 base of the junction unmatched. Germline-derived CDR1 and CDR2 are MNHEY and SVGAGI.